The present T cell receptor beta chain was sequenced within a study of shared clonotypes between healthy human individuals. Study-wide points: Lower generation probabilities were found for non-shared clonotypes than for those shared by all four donors. Limitation of the genetic and exposure-history diversity represented came from the few donors.

Some clones are missing from TCRdb's copy, which holds only in-frame ones; the method was immunoSEQ multiplex PCR. The sample lists 2 million to 2.5 million clones, approximately 94% occurring once. On this clone itself: Its antigen is unidentified.

Terminally differentiated effector memory CD45RA+ cells were left out of the naive CD8 fraction, which was CD45RO-negative and positively selected for CCR7. The study enrolled healthy HIV-negative adults without recent acute infections or vaccinations as donors. All the donors were Caucasian adults who lived in Nashville, Tennessee. The sample taken for sequencing was naive CD8+ T cells from PBMCs. This TCR derives from a man between 18 and 29 years old in good health. Some clones in this sample may be carry-over from other donors' samples.

CDR3 nucleotide sequence: TGTGCCAGCAGGCTAGACGGGGCCTTAGTCGAAAAACTGTTTTTT. It yields the protein CASRLDGALVEKLFF. The chain has TRBV7-9 and TRBJ1-4; weak D call: TRBD1 (5 bases). Trimming took off 6 bases at V and 8 bases at J, with 19 bases between the two ends. Per germline, CDR1 SEHNR and CDR2 FQNEAQ (reference sequence). This CDR3 spans 15 amino acids.